The 12 T cell receptor beta chains below come from one sample, sequenced in a study of OX40 agonist ivuxolimab in advanced cancers. Measured with immunoSEQ multiplex PCR; TCRdb has only the in-frame clones, and not every one. The sample yields roughly 80,000 clones, around 87% seen once. The sequenced sample was CD4+ or CD8+ T cells sorted from blood, obtained in a trial of the OX40 agonist ivuxolimab. The receptor set was obtained from an adult with an advanced solid tumor such as melanoma, head and neck, liver or kidney cancer.

The chain has TRBV5-1 and TRBJ2-1, with D possibly called TRBD1 or TRBD2 (5 bases each). Between the trimmed V and J ends, which lost 0 bases and 2 bases, there was a span of 9 bases. The germline V gene encodes CDR1 SGHRS and CDR2 YFSETQ. This CDR3 has 15 residues. The DNA of the CDR3 is TGCGCCAGCAGCTTGGGAGGGGAGCCCTACAATGAGCAGTTCTTC. It is translated as CASSLGGEPYNEQFF. Full variable domain (outside the CDR3, taken from reference TRBV5-1 and TRBJ2-1): KAGVTQTPRYLIKTRGQQVTLSCSPISGHRSVSWYQQTPGQGLQFLFEYFSETQRNKGNFPGRFSGRQFSNSRSEMNVSTLELGDSALYLCASSLGGEPYNEQFFGPGTRLTVL.

The chain links TRBV27 to TRBJ2-7; perhaps TRBD2 as D (6 bases). The CDR3 length is 19 residues. V gave up 7 bases and J gave up 0 bases, with 28 bases separating them. The V gene's germline CDR1 is MNHEY and CDR2 SMNVEV (reference sequence). The CDR3 nucleotides read TGTGCCAGCACCAAAAGACTAGTTGCCGGGCCTAGGAGCTCCTACGAGCAGTACTTC. It translates to CASTKRLVAGPRSSYEQYF.

The chain couples TRBV9 to TRBJ1-4; D remains unclear. Trimming left V 4 bases short and J 7 bases short, with 23 bases between. CDR3 length: 17 amino acids. The germline gives CDR1 SGDLS, CDR2 YYNGEE. In nucleotides, the CDR3 is TGTGCCAGCAGCCCCCTTGGGTCCGGACTGCGTATTGAAAAACTGTTTTTT. This sequence encodes CASSPLGSGLRIEKLFF.

This clone was detected only once. The chain links TRBV30 to TRBJ2-7; 7 bases are shared with TRBD1. Looked up from germline, CDR1 is GTSNPN and CDR2 is SVGIG (reference sequence). This CDR3 contains 14 residues. The V gene end was trimmed by 1 base and the J gene end by 4 bases; junction bases not matched to a gene: 7. The DNA for the CDR3 is TGTGCCTGGAGTGCCGGGCAGGGGGTTTACGAGCAGTACTTC. Translation: CAWSAGQGVYEQYF.

This chain links TRBV9 with TRBJ2-2; 8 nucleotides agree with TRBD1. The CDR3 totals 15 residues. V dropped 3 bases and J dropped 1; count of bases not matched to a gene: 2. In germline, CDR1 is SGDLS, CDR2 YYNGEE. The CDR3 nucleotides are TGTGCCAGCAGCGCGACAGGGGAGAACACCGGGGAGCTGTTTTTT. Protein: CASSATGENTGELFF. The complete variable domain, with remaining parts taken from reference TRBV9 and TRBJ2-2, reads DSGVTQTPKHLITATGQRVTLRCSPRSGDLSVYWYQQSLDQGLQFLIQYYNGEERAKGNILERFSAQQFPDLHSELNLSSLELGDSALYFCASSATGENTGELFFGEGSRLTVL.

V and J are TRBV2 and TRBJ2-7; no firm D call. Trimming took 4 bases from V and 6 from J, leaving 7 bases between them. Germline V CDR1 and CDR2: SNHLY, FYNNEI. The CDR3 covers 11 residues. The CDR3 is CASSVVSEQYF. Here the CDR3 DNA reads TGTGCCAGCAGTGTGGTAAGCGAGCAGTACTTC.

The rearrangement joins TRBV30 to TRBJ1-5; a possible D gene is TRBD1 (6 bases). Per germline, CDR1 GTSNPN and CDR2 SVGIG (reference sequence). The CDR3 covers 15 residues. V shed 3 bases and J shed 5 bases, with 17 bases lying between them. CDR3 sequence reads: CAWRPTGGRDQPQHF. As DNA, the CDR3 is TGTGCCTGGAGACCGACCGGGGGGCGTGATCAGCCCCAGCATTTT.

V gene TRBV28 combines with J gene TRBJ1-1; D is possibly TRBD1 (5 bases). Trimming cost V 6 bases and J 0 bases, with 17 bases left between them. The CDR3 spans 16 residues. Germline assignment: CDR1 MDHEN and CDR2 SYDVKM. This chain's CDR3 is CASSHLGAAMNTEAFF. Written as DNA, the CDR3 is TGTGCCAGCAGCCACCTCGGGGCTGCCATGAACACTGAAGCTTTCTTT.

The V call is TRBV6-1, the J call TRBJ2-2; D remains ambiguous. The length of the CDR3 is 14 residues. The ends were cut back, 4 bases at V and 7 bases at J, with 13 bases in the middle. Germline lookup yields CDR1 MNHNS and CDR2 SASEGT. CDR3 residues: CASSAPWALGELFF. The DNA of the CDR3 is TGTGCCAGCAGTGCGCCTTGGGCTCTCGGGGAGCTGTTTTTT.

This clone was recorded once. The chain uses TRBV6-6 and TRBJ2-7; TRBD2 matches at 14 bases. This CDR3 is 16 amino acids long. Germline V lookup: CDR1 MNHNY, CDR2 SVGAGI (reference sequence). Unmatched junction bases numbered 2, after V lost 4 bases and J lost 0 bases. The CDR3 DNA reads as TGTGCCAGCAGTTCCGGGACTAGCGGGAGCTCCTACGAGCAGTACTTC. It yields the protein CASSSGTSGSSYEQYF.

The J gene is TRBJ1-2, the V gene TRBV5-1; 10 bases agree with TRBD1. The CDR3 runs 18 residues. The germline gives CDR1 SGHRS, CDR2 YFSETQ. The V gene end was trimmed by 7 bases and the J gene end by 2 bases; junction bases not matched to a gene: 17. The CDR3 reads CASRSKGTGDLENYGYTF. The DNA of the CDR3 is TGCGCCAGCCGATCGAAGGGGACAGGGGATTTGGAAAACTATGGCTACACCTTC.

V and J are TRBV9 and TRBJ1-1, with D possibly matching TRBD1 (6 bases). The CDR3 consists of 15 residues. With 0 bases removed from V and 1 base from J, the gap between germline ends came to 10 bases. The germline V gene encodes CDR1 SGDLS and CDR2 YYNGEE. CDR3 nucleotides: TGTGCCAGCAGCGTAGGGGGACACTCGAACACTGAAGCTTTCTTT. This gives the protein CASSVGGHSNTEAFF.